These 5 T cell receptor beta chains were all obtained from the same sample, sequenced in a study of PD-1 blockade in classical Hodgkin lymphoma. Generated by immunoSEQ multiplex PCR, the TCRdb table keeps only in-frame clones and is missing some. The table shows roughly 20,000 clones, with just over 85% occurring only once. Following autologous stem cell transplantation, relapse occurred in every patient, and exposure to brentuximab vedotin varied. The sample here was peripheral blood mononuclear cells (PBMCs), taken before the second cycle of nivolumab. The source is a human donor with classical Hodgkin lymphoma.

This clone has a handful of counts. CDR3 sequence reads: CASRGTGTSTDTQYF. The CDR3 DNA sequence: TGTGCCAGTAGGGGGACAGGGACCAGCACAGATACGCAGTATTTT. This chain links TRBV19 with TRBJ2-3; the match to TRBD1 covers 9 bases. With 6 bases clipped from V and 0 bases from J, the junction kept 4 bases outside the gene matches. Germline V gives CDR1 LNHDA, CDR2 SQIVND (reference sequence). The CDR3 totals 15 residues.

In this sample, this clone turned up once. The sample contains more than one DNA sequence encoding this CDR3. This chain links TRBV7-9 with TRBJ2-3; D gene ambiguous. Germline V gives CDR1 SEHNR, CDR2 FQNEAQ (reference sequence). The V end lost 5 bases, the J end lost 1 base, and 7 bases lay between the germline ends. This CDR3 region has 13 residues. CDR3 sequence: CASSPSGTDTQYF. The CDR3 DNA follows: TGTGCCAGCAGCCCGTCGGGCACAGATACGCAGTATTTT.

The chain employs TRBV9 and TRBJ2-3; TRBD2 agrees at 7 bases. Germline CDR1 reads SGDLS; CDR2 reads YYNGEE. The length of the CDR3 is 16 residues. Germline trimming cut 2 bases from V and 5 bases from J; bases unmatched to any gene: 11. The CDR3 is CASSVTGTNPLDTQYF. CDR3 bases: TGTGCCAGCAGCGTCACCGGGACTAATCCCTTAGATACGCAGTATTTT.

The CDR3 DNA reads as TGTGCCAGTCAAGGGACGACCCGCTACGAGCAGTACTTC. It translates to CASQGTTRYEQYF. The chain employs TRBV10-3 and TRBJ2-7; D tentatively fits TRBD1 or TRBD2 (5 bases each). Trimming removed 10 bases at V and 3 bases at J, with 16 bases between. CDR1 is ENHRY and CDR2 is SYGVKD in the germline V gene. This CDR3 has 13 amino acids.

The chain recombines TRBV15 with TRBJ2-6; maybe TRBD2 (6 bases). This CDR3 has 18 amino acids. Trimming pared 3 bases from V and 2 bases from J, leaving 17 bases between. CDR1 LNHNV and CDR2 YYDKDF come from the germline V gene (reference sequence). Here the CDR3 DNA reads TGTGCCACCAGCAGGGATAGAGTACTAGCTACTGGGGCCAACGTCCTGACTTTC. This encodes CATSRDRVLATGANVLTF. Combining the CDR3 with reference TRBV15 and TRBJ2-6 gives the whole variable domain DAMVIQNPRYQVTQFGKPVTLSCSQTLNHNVMYWYQQKSSQAPKLLFHYYDKDFNNEADTPDNFQSRRPNTSFCFLDIRSPGLGDTAMYLCATSRDRVLATGANVLTFGAGSRLTVL.